A single sample gave rise to the 29 T cell receptor beta chains below, sequenced in a study of blood T cell repertoires in COVID-19. Here immunoSEQ multiplex PCR was the method, and the copy in TCRdb shows in-frame clones only, minus some. The sample lists fewer than 50,000 clones; approximately 82% were seen once. The sequenced sample consisted of peripheral blood. These receptors all come from a woman over 75 with active or convalescent COVID-19.

The V gene is TRBV10-3, the J gene TRBJ2-5; possibly TRBD2 for D (5 bases). The CDR3 contains 14 residues. Trimming pared 4 bases from V and 5 bases from J, leaving 14 bases between. Germline-derived CDR1 and CDR2 are ENHRY and SYGVKD. The CDR3: CAISAGLAQETQYF. In nucleotides, the CDR3 is TGTGCCATCAGTGCCGGGCTAGCCCAGGAGACCCAGTACTTC.

The chain combines TRBV18 with TRBJ2-2; a weak D match, TRBD1 (5 bases). Trimming pared 3 bases from V and 4 bases from J, leaving 12 bases between. Per the germline V gene, CDR1 is KGHSH and CDR2 is LQKENI. The CDR3 is 15 residues long. DNA for the CDR3: TGTGCCAGCTCACCGAAGGAAAGGGGCACCGGGGAGCTGTTTTTT. It codes for CASSPKERGTGELFF. The entire variable domain, with the rest obtained from reference TRBV18 and TRBJ2-2, is as follows: NAGVMQNPRHLVRRRGQEARLRCSPMKGHSHVYWYRQLPEEGLKFMVYLQKENIIDESGMPKERFSAEFPKEGPSILRIQQVVRGDSAAYFCASSPKERGTGELFFGEGSRLTVL.

The genes are TRBV28 and TRBJ2-7; 7 bases are shared with TRBD1. There are 15 residues in the CDR3. Trimming took 5 bases from V and 5 from J; bases not matched to a gene: 12. CDR1 is MDHEN, CDR2 SYDVKM, per germline. The DNA of the CDR3 is TGTGCCAGCAGTCCGCCGGGACAGAGATTTGACGAGCAGTACTTC. Protein product: CASSPPGQRFDEQYF.

This clone was found a few times. This chain uses TRBV27 with TRBJ1-6; D not resolved. Germline V gene lookup returns CDR1 MNHEY and CDR2 SMNVEV (reference sequence). Trimming took off 6 bases at V and 7 bases at J, with 13 bases between the two ends. The CDR3 has 14 amino acids. CDR3 loop: CASRPSVINSPLHF. DNA of the CDR3: TGTGCCAGCAGGCCGTCGGTTATCAATTCACCCCTCCACTTT.

CDR3: CASNLGGGNSYNEQFF. CDR3 DNA: TGTGCCAGTAATTTAGGGGGAGGGAACTCCTACAATGAGCAGTTCTTC. The chain couples TRBV19 to TRBJ2-1, with a weak D call TRBD2 (7 bases). The CDR3 has 16 amino acids. The V gene lost 7 bases and the J gene lost 0 bases, with 16 bases spanning the gap. Per the germline V gene, CDR1 is LNHDA and CDR2 is SQIVND (reference sequence).

This chain joins TRBV7-3 and TRBJ2-1, with 8 bases identical to TRBD2. CDR1 and CDR2 from the germline V gene are SGHTA and FQGTGA. V trimming: 5 bases; J trimming: 1 base; junction bases outside the gene matches: 10. This CDR3 contains 17 residues. CDR3 amino acids: CASSLLPRLASYNEQFF. The CDR3 region has the DNA TGTGCCAGCAGCCTACTACCCAGACTAGCGTCCTACAATGAGCAGTTCTTC.

This clone was observed once. This chain uses TRBV2 with TRBJ2-2, with TRBD2 matching 13 bases. The V and J ends lost 5 bases and 7 bases, in that order; junction bases with no gene match: 7. In germline, CDR1 is SNHLY, CDR2 FYNNEI. The CDR3 spans 16 residues. The CDR3, as DNA: TGTGCCAGCAGTACTGCCGGACTAGCGGGAGACGGGGAGCTGTTTTTT. It translates to CASSTAGLAGDGELFF. Full variable domain (rest looked up from reference TRBV2 and TRBJ2-2): EPEVTQTPSHQVTQMGQEVILRCVPISNHLYFYWYRQILGQKVEFLVSFYNNEISEKSEIFDDQFSVERPDGSNFTLKIRSTKLEDSAMYFCASSTAGLAGDGELFFGEGSRLTVL.

V and J are TRBV9 and TRBJ2-1; 7 nucleotides line up with TRBD2. The germline gives CDR1 SGDLS, CDR2 YYNGEE. CDR3 length: 16 residues. With V trimmed by 0 bases and J by 4 bases, 7 bases remained unmatched. CDR3 protein: CASSVALASGYNEQFF. The DNA for the CDR3 is TGTGCCAGCAGCGTAGCTTTGGCTAGCGGTTACAATGAGCAGTTCTTC. Supplemented by reference TRBV9 and TRBJ2-1, the full variable domain reads DSGVTQTPKHLITATGQRVTLRCSPRSGDLSVYWYQQSLDQGLQFLIQYYNGEERAKGNILERFSAQQFPDLHSELNLSSLELGDSALYFCASSVALASGYNEQFFGPGTRLTVL.

The rearrangement uses TRBV5-1 and TRBJ1-2; the D is unclear. The V gene lost 4 bases and the J gene lost 4 bases, with 11 bases spanning the gap. CDR1 SGHRS and CDR2 YFSETQ come from the germline V gene. The CDR3 covers 13 residues. The CDR3 nucleotides are TGCGCCAGCAGCCAGGAGGCGGGCTATGGCTACACCTTC. Its protein is CASSQEAGYGYTF.

This rearrangement joins TRBV7-8 to TRBJ2-7; TRBD1 agrees at 9 bases. V shed 6 bases and J 2 bases; nucleotides not matched to a gene: 5. Germline V gene sequence: CDR1 SGHVS, CDR2 FQNEAQ. The length of the CDR3 is 14 residues. DNA of the CDR3: TGTGCCAGCAGGACCGGGACAGGGCCCTACGAGCAGTACTTC. Translating gives CASRTGTGPYEQYF.

The V and J genes are TRBV4-1 and TRBJ2-1; 9 nucleotides line up with TRBD2. Germline V lookup: CDR1 MGHRA, CDR2 YSYEKL. After removal of 1 base from V and 3 bases from J, the junction contained 4 bases not matched to a gene. CDR3 length equals 16 residues. DNA of the CDR3: TGCGCCAGCAGCCAAGCGAGTAGCGGGAGCTACAATGAGCAGTTCTTC. It is translated as CASSQASSGSYNEQFF.

This clone was found once. V gene TRBV27 combines with J gene TRBJ1-2; D remains ambiguous. V lost 4 bases and J 3 bases, leaving 12 bases between the germline ends. The germline gives CDR1 MNHEY, CDR2 SMNVEV (reference sequence). The CDR3 is made up of 14 amino acids. The CDR3 nucleotides read TGTGCCAGCAGTTCCTCAATGGGAGACTATGGCTACACCTTC. Residues: CASSSSMGDYGYTF.

This chain links TRBV3-1 (or the pseudogene TRBV3-2) with TRBJ2-2; 9 positions match TRBD1. This CDR3 contains 17 residues. J lost 5 bases, V lost 2 bases, and 9 bases had no gene match. Germline loops: CDR1 LGHDT, CDR2 YNNKEL (reference sequence). The CDR3 loop reads CASSQFLPGTGTGELFF. In DNA, the CDR3 is TGTGCCAGCAGCCAATTTTTACCCGGGACAGGGACCGGGGAGCTGTTTTTT.

The gene calls are TRBV28 and TRBJ2-7, with TRBD2 matching 10 bases. Germline V gives CDR1 MDHEN, CDR2 SYDVKM. After removal of 8 bases from V and 5 bases from J, the junction contained 12 bases not matched to a gene. This CDR3 spans 15 amino acids. The CDR3 bases are TGTGCCAGCGGCCTTATAAGCGGGAGGGCCCACGAGCAGTACTTC. Encoded protein: CASGLISGRAHEQYF.

The rearrangement joins TRBV30 to TRBJ2-1; D gene uncertain. The CDR3 consists of 12 residues. Trimming pared 1 base from V and 10 bases from J, leaving 11 bases between. The germline V gene encodes CDR1 GTSNPN and CDR2 SVGIG (reference sequence). CDR3 amino acids: CAWSEAQREQFF. The CDR3 coding sequence is TGTGCCTGGAGTGAAGCGCAAAGAGAGCAGTTCTTC.

The rearrangement uses TRBV4-1 and TRBJ2-2; possible D gene TRBD1, 5 bases. Trimming took off 4 bases at V and 8 bases at J, with 17 bases between the two ends. CDR3 length equals 15 residues. Germline CDR1 MGHRA, CDR2 YSYEKL. The CDR3 reads CASSPGLRPAGELFF. The CDR3 bases are TGCGCCAGCAGCCCAGGGTTGAGACCCGCGGGGGAGCTGTTTTTT.

J is TRBJ1-5 and V is TRBV27; the D gene is possibly TRBD1 (6 bases). The germline V gene has CDR1 MNHEY and CDR2 SMNVEV (reference sequence). V lost 4 bases, J lost 0 bases, and 16 bases lay in between. There are 17 residues in the CDR3. As DNA, the CDR3 is TGTGCCAGCAGTTCCAAACAAAGGACAGATAGCAATCAGCCCCAGCATTTT. Its protein is CASSSKQRTDSNQPQHF.

This clone appeared a single time. This chain links TRBV25-1 with TRBJ1-5; D is uncertain. Germline-derived CDR1 and CDR2 are MGHDK and SYGVNS. The CDR3 totals 12 residues. V lost 4 bases and J lost 5, with 6 bases in between. For the CDR3, the DNA is TGTGCCAGCAGTGGCCCGGATCAGCCCCAGCATTTT. Translating it yields CASSGPDQPQHF.

Here the CDR3 reads CAISEPTSGRALTGELFF. The CDR3 DNA is TGTGCCATCAGCGAACCGACTAGCGGGAGAGCCCTCACCGGGGAGCTGTTTTTT. The chain couples TRBV10-3 to TRBJ2-2, with 12 bases fitting TRBD2. Germline values: CDR1 ENHRY, CDR2 SYGVKD. V dropped 6 bases and J dropped 4; count of bases not matched to a gene: 12. This CDR3 region has 18 residues.

This clone was recorded only once. V and J are TRBV6-4 and TRBJ2-3; TRBD2 aligns across 8 bases. In germline, CDR1 is MRHNA, CDR2 SNTAGT. The CDR3 spans 15 residues. V was pared by 3 bases and J by 3 bases, with 5 bases of the junction left unmatched. CDR3: CASSESGSRTDTQYF. The CDR3 DNA follows: TGTGCCAGCAGTGAAAGCGGGAGCAGGACAGATACGCAGTATTTT.

The chain has TRBV6-5 and TRBJ2-1; maybe TRBD1 (5 bases). Germline CDR1 is MNHEY and CDR2 is SVGAGI. The CDR3 is 12 residues long. Trimming removed 2 bases from V and 14 bases from J, with 13 bases in between. The CDR3 loop is CASSYHDSKEFF. In nucleotides, the CDR3 is TGTGCCAGCAGTTACCACGACAGTAAAGAGTTCTTC.

V gene TRBV3-1 (or the pseudogene TRBV3-2) combines with J gene TRBJ1-4; D might be TRBD1 (5 bases). Trimming shortened V by 5 bases and J by 1 base, and 17 bases separated the two germline ends. CDR1 and CDR2 from the germline V gene are LGHDT and YNNKEL (reference sequence). This CDR3 has 17 residues. The chain's CDR3 is CASSSRQNHLTNEKLFF. CDR3 DNA sequence: TGTGCCAGCAGCTCACGACAGAACCATTTAACTAATGAAAAACTGTTTTTT.

This chain joins TRBV7-2 and TRBJ2-1; the match to TRBD1 covers 8 bases. CDR1 and CDR2 (germline): SGHTA, FQGNSA. After removal of 4 bases from V and 7 bases from J, the junction contained 6 bases not matched to a gene. The CDR3 consists of 14 residues. The CDR3 region is CASSSRTGRNEQFF. The CDR3 nucleotides read TGTGCCAGCAGCTCCAGGACAGGGAGGAATGAGCAGTTCTTC. The variable domain in full, with the rest retrieved from reference TRBV7-2 and TRBJ2-1, is GAGVSQSPSNKVTEKGKDVELRCDPISGHTALYWYRQSLGQGLEFLIYFQGNSAPDKSGLPSDRFSAERTGGSVSTLTIQRTQQEDSAVYLCASSSRTGRNEQFFGPGTRLTVL.

The V and J genes are TRBV19 and TRBJ1-2; TRBD1 matches at 7 bases. The germline gives CDR1 LNHDA, CDR2 SQIVND (reference sequence). The CDR3 has 14 residues. The junction had 2 bases not matched to a gene; V was cut back by 4 bases and J by 0 bases. The CDR3 DNA reads as TGTGCCAGTAGTACGCAGGGGGCTAACTATGGCTACACCTTC. Translating it yields CASSTQGANYGYTF.

The chain links TRBV3-1 (or the pseudogene TRBV3-2) to TRBJ1-2; 8 nucleotides match TRBD1. The J segment lost 0 bases and the V segment lost 3 bases, leaving 3 bases of the junction unmatched. The CDR3 has 15 residues. Germline loops: CDR1 LGHDT, CDR2 YNNKEL (reference sequence). The CDR3 DNA reads as TGTGCCAGCAGCCACGGACAGGGTGCTAACTATGGCTACACCTTC. Protein: CASSHGQGANYGYTF.

The V and J genes are TRBV5-4 and TRBJ2-1, with 10 bases lining up with TRBD2. CDR3 size: 17 residues. Trimming removed 5 bases from V and 1 base from J; junction bases left unmatched: 9. The germline gives CDR1 SGHNT, CDR2 YYREEE (reference sequence). DNA for the CDR3: TGTGCCAGCAGTCGTAGTAGCGGGAGGTCTTCCTACAATGAGCAGTTCTTC. It yields the protein CASSRSSGRSSYNEQFF.

The CDR3 spells CASSFQTGRETQYF. The CDR3 region has the DNA TGTGCCAGCAGTTTCCAGACAGGGCGGGAGACCCAGTACTTC. The chain employs TRBV27 and TRBJ2-5, with 7 nucleotides matching TRBD1. The germline CDR1 and CDR2 sequences are MNHEY and SMNVEV (reference sequence). The CDR3 is made up of 14 amino acids. V shed 3 bases, J shed 5 bases, and the junction held 6 bases outside the gene matches.

The chain employs TRBV30 and TRBJ2-1, with TRBD1 as a possible D gene (5 bases). The CDR3 covers 12 residues. The V gene's germline CDR1 is GTSNPN and CDR2 SVGIG (reference sequence). The V end lost 3 bases, the J end lost 6 bases, and 9 bases lay between the germline ends. The CDR3 region is CAWSRQINEQFF. CDR3 nucleotide sequence: TGTGCCTGGAGCAGACAGATCAATGAGCAGTTCTTC. The full variable domain, in which reference TRBV30 and TRBJ2-1 provide the parts outside the CDR3, is SQTIHQWPATLVQPVGSPLSLECTVEGTSNPNLYWYRQAAGRGLQLLFYSVGIGQISSEVPQNLSASRPQDRQFILSSKKLLLSDSGFYLCAWSRQINEQFFGPGTRLTVL.

The rearrangement uses TRBV18 and TRBJ2-3; 7 bases fit TRBD2. After removal of 5 bases from V and 4 bases from J, the junction contained 9 bases not matched to a gene. Germline-derived CDR1 and CDR2 are KGHSH and LQKENI. The CDR3 contains 15 residues. CDR3 protein: CASSTVAGYADTQYF. The CDR3 DNA sequence: TGTGCCAGCTCAACGGTAGCGGGTTACGCAGATACGCAGTATTTT.